What follows are 30 T cell receptor beta chains derived from one specimen sequenced in a study of blood T cell repertoires in COVID-19. The protocol was immunoSEQ multiplex PCR, while the TCRdb copy is restricted to in-frame clones and leaves out a portion. The sample lists more than 150,000 clones, roughly 79% occurring once. The sequenced sample consisted of peripheral blood. The receptor set was obtained from a woman older than 75 with COVID-19, enrolled during active disease.

The chain recombines TRBV5-1 with TRBJ1-1, with D tentatively TRBD1 (5 bases). Trimming removed 3 bases from V and 1 base from J, with 10 bases in between. Germline V CDR1 and CDR2: SGHRS, YFSETQ. This CDR3 region has 14 residues. CDR3 sequence reads: CASSWDGGNTEAFF. CDR3 DNA sequence: TGCGCCAGCAGCTGGGACGGGGGGAACACTGAAGCTTTCTTT.

The V and J genes are TRBV6-5 and TRBJ1-3, with a tentative D call TRBD1 (5 bases). Trimming removed 0 bases at V and 0 bases at J, with 6 bases between. Per the germline V gene, CDR1 is MNHEY and CDR2 is SVGAGI. The CDR3 totals 15 residues. The CDR3 DNA reads as TGTGCCAGCAGTTACTCGGACATCTCTGGAAACACCATATATTTT. Amino acids: CASSYSDISGNTIYF.

V is TRBV2 and J is TRBJ2-7; perhaps TRBD2 as D (5 bases). Germline V CDR1 and CDR2: SNHLY, FYNNEI. V was pared by 7 bases and J by 4 bases, with 17 bases between. The CDR3 sequence is 14 residues long. The CDR3 nucleotides read TGTGCCAGCACCTTGACCGGGGAACCTTACGAGCAGTACTTC. It translates to CASTLTGEPYEQYF.

The chain joins TRBV7-2 to TRBJ1-6; D gene uncertain. The CDR3 sequence is 14 residues long. Germline loops: CDR1 SGHTA, CDR2 FQGNSA. The V end was cut by 1 base, the J end by 5 bases, with 6 bases between. The CDR3, as DNA: TGTGCCAGCAGCTTAGTCGGAGATAATTCACCCCTCCACTTT. Its protein is CASSLVGDNSPLHF.

The gene calls are TRBV28 and TRBJ1-6; D unresolved. CDR1 is MDHEN and CDR2 is SYDVKM in the germline V gene. This CDR3 is built from 15 residues. The V end lost 2 bases, the J end lost 6 bases, and 11 bases lay between the germline ends. This chain's CDR3 is CASSLVGSGNSPLHF. CDR3 in DNA: TGTGCCAGCAGTTTAGTAGGGAGTGGTAATTCACCCCTCCACTTT.

The chain uses TRBV19 and TRBJ2-4, with D possibly TRBD2 on 7 matching bases. Trimming took off 3 bases at V and 6 bases at J, with 33 bases between the two ends. This CDR3 is built from 21 residues. CDR1 and CDR2 from the germline V gene are LNHDA and SQIVND (reference sequence). The CDR3 region is CASSMGAVVRERTPVPNIQYF. For the CDR3, the DNA is TGTGCCAGTAGTATGGGGGCGGTTGTGCGGGAGCGGACGCCTGTACCAAACATTCAGTACTTC.

V gene TRBV18 combines with J gene TRBJ1-6, with D tentatively TRBD1 (6 bases). This CDR3 has 15 residues. Per germline, CDR1 KGHSH and CDR2 LQKENI. Trimming left V 4 bases short and J 11 bases short, with 18 bases between. CDR3 nucleotide sequence: TGTGCCAGCTCACAGTTGGGCATGGACAGAACACCCCTCCACTTT. This translates into CASSQLGMDRTPLHF.

The V gene is TRBV6-5, the J gene TRBJ1-4; D might be TRBD1 (6 bases). In germline, CDR1 is MNHEY, CDR2 SVGAGI. The CDR3 is 15 residues long. The ends were cut back, 6 bases at V and 4 bases at J, with 15 bases in the middle. The CDR3 nucleotides read TGTGCCAGCAGGGTCTTGGACAGTTATAATGAAAAACTGTTTTTT. Its translation is CASRVLDSYNEKLFF.

This chain uses TRBV19 with TRBJ1-2; D is undetermined. V gave up 1 base and J gave up 0 bases, with 9 bases separating them. The CDR3 totals 15 residues. Germline loops: CDR1 LNHDA, CDR2 SQIVND (reference sequence). The CDR3 nucleotides read TGTGCCAGTAGTATAGCCGTTTTTACTAACTATGGCTACACCTTC. This translates into CASSIAVFTNYGYTF.

The chain uses TRBV4-3 and TRBJ1-2, with 7 bases aligning to TRBD1. Trimming cost V 0 bases and J 6 bases; bases outside gene matches: 13. Germline-derived CDR1 and CDR2 are LGHNA and YSLEER. The CDR3 covers 17 residues. The CDR3 coding sequence is TGCGCCAGCAGCCAAGATCTTAGGAAGGGGGCGTTCGATGGCTACACCTTC. It encodes CASSQDLRKGAFDGYTF.

This rearrangement joins TRBV4-1 to TRBJ1-5, with TRBD1 as a possible D gene (6 bases). The germline V gene encodes CDR1 MGHRA and CDR2 YSYEKL. Trimming stripped 3 bases from V and 9 bases from J, with 21 bases between. The CDR3 runs to 16 residues. Written as DNA, the CDR3 is TGCGCCAGCAGCCAGCGGTGGGGGCAGGGTCAAATGCCCCAGCATTTT. Amino acids: CASSQRWGQGQMPQHF.

J is TRBJ2-7 and V is TRBV6-2 or TRBV6-3, with D possibly matching TRBD2 (6 bases). The CDR3 is 15 amino acids. Trimming removed 1 base at V and 1 base at J, with 11 bases between. Per germline, CDR1 MNHEY and CDR2 SVGEGT. CDR3 region: CASSYFGGLSYEQYF. DNA for the CDR3: TGTGCCAGCAGTTACTTCGGGGGTTTGTCCTACGAGCAGTACTTC.

This chain joins TRBV27 and TRBJ2-1; TRBD2 agrees at 7 bases. This CDR3 spans 16 amino acids. V was clipped by 5 bases and J by 0 bases; unmatched bases: 7. Germline CDR1 reads MNHEY; CDR2 reads SMNVEV (reference sequence). The chain's CDR3 is CASSVYSGYSYNEQFF. CDR3 bases: TGTGCCAGCAGTGTTTATAGCGGGTACTCCTACAATGAGCAGTTCTTC.

The gene calls are TRBV4-1 and TRBJ1-2; D is unresolved. Between the trimmed V and J ends, which lost 1 base and 3 bases, there was a span of 15 bases. The V gene's germline CDR1 is MGHRA and CDR2 YSYEKL. The CDR3 totals 16 residues. This CDR3 reads CASSQGPPGGDYGYTF. The CDR3 DNA follows: TGCGCCAGCAGCCAAGGCCCCCCGGGAGGCGACTATGGCTACACCTTC.

This clone was counted once. This sequence joins TRBV6-5 and TRBJ1-3; 9 positions match TRBD1. The V gene's germline CDR1 is MNHEY and CDR2 SVGAGI. CDR3 length: 14 residues. V lost 8 bases, J lost 0 bases, and 2 bases stayed unmatched. This CDR3 reads CASQTGGSGNTIYF. For the CDR3, the DNA is TGTGCCAGCCAGACAGGGGGCTCTGGAAACACCATATATTTT.

The chain uses TRBV11-3 and TRBJ2-6; D remains ambiguous. The CDR3 covers 13 residues. Trimming removed 3 bases from V and 4 bases from J, with 4 bases in between. Germline V gene sequence: CDR1 SGHNT, CDR2 YENEEA. The CDR3 sequence: CASSFGGANVLTF. The CDR3 DNA is TGTGCCAGCAGCTTCGGGGGGGCCAACGTCCTGACTTTC.

The V and J genes are TRBV9 and TRBJ2-3; D might be TRBD2 (5 bases). The germline CDR1 and CDR2 sequences are SGDLS and YYNGEE. The CDR3 spans 14 residues. Between the trimmed V and J ends, which lost 4 bases and 4 bases, there was a span of 13 bases. The CDR3 DNA follows: TGTGCCAGCAGCTCATGGACTGGGGCAGATACGCAGTATTTT. Translation: CASSSWTGADTQYF.

The CDR3 is CSVQDSSSTDTQYF. CDR3 in DNA: TGCAGCGTTCAGGACTCATCTAGCACAGATACGCAGTATTTT. V is TRBV29-1 and J is TRBJ2-3, with TRBD2 as a possible D gene (5 bases). This CDR3 has 14 amino acids. V was clipped by 5 bases and J by 0 bases, with 12 bases between them. Germline lookup yields CDR1 SQVTM and CDR2 ANQGSEA.

This sequence joins TRBV6-2 or TRBV6-3 and TRBJ2-4; 8 nucleotides line up with TRBD1. J gave up 4 bases and V 2 bases, and 4 bases lay outside the gene matches. CDR3 length: 15 amino acids. Per germline, CDR1 MNHEY and CDR2 SVGEGT. The CDR3 sequence is CASSYGGTGKNIQYF. The CDR3 region has the DNA TGTGCCAGCAGTTACGGCGGGACAGGAAAAAACATTCAGTACTTC.

The chain has TRBV24-1 and TRBJ1-2, with unresolved D. V shed 3 bases and J shed 3 bases, with 13 bases lying between them. The CDR3 extends over 15 amino acids. From germline, CDR1 is KGHDR and CDR2 SFDVKD. CDR3: CATSDATGLDYGYTF. CDR3 nucleotide sequence: TGTGCCACCAGTGATGCAACGGGATTGGACTATGGCTACACCTTC.

J is TRBJ2-3 and V is TRBV5-1; D might be TRBD1 (6 bases). The CDR3 consists of 21 residues. Germline loops: CDR1 SGHRS, CDR2 YFSETQ. Trimming left V 0 bases short and J 0 bases short, with 26 bases between. CDR3 nucleotide sequence: TGCGCCAGCAGCTTGGGTTGGACTTGGACAGAGCCTATAACTAGCACAGATACGCAGTATTTT. It is translated as CASSLGWTWTEPITSTDTQYF. Full variable domain (rest looked up from reference TRBV5-1 and TRBJ2-3): KAGVTQTPRYLIKTRGQQVTLSCSPISGHRSVSWYQQTPGQGLQFLFEYFSETQRNKGNFPGRFSGRQFSNSRSEMNVSTLELGDSALYLCASSLGWTWTEPITSTDTQYFGPGTRLTVL.

The CDR3 protein is CASSVSAGRSYNEQFF. The CDR3 DNA follows: TGTGCCAGCAGCGTGTCAGCGGGGCGCTCCTACAATGAGCAGTTCTTC. The gene calls are TRBV7-6 and TRBJ2-1; the match to TRBD2 covers 7 bases. In germline, CDR1 is SGHVS, CDR2 FNYEAQ. V was clipped by 5 bases and J by 0 bases; unmatched bases: 7. The CDR3 has 16 residues.

The chain recombines TRBV5-1 with TRBJ1-2; D perhaps matches TRBD1 (6 bases). Germline V lookup: CDR1 SGHRS, CDR2 YFSETQ. V gave up 4 bases and J gave up 5 bases, with 18 bases separating them. The CDR3 is 15 residues long. The CDR3 is CASSAMTGRGYGYTF. In DNA form, the CDR3 reads TGCGCCAGCAGCGCGATGACAGGTCGGGGATATGGCTACACCTTC. The whole variable domain, filled in from reference TRBV5-1 and TRBJ1-2, reads KAGVTQTPRYLIKTRGQQVTLSCSPISGHRSVSWYQQTPGQGLQFLFEYFSETQRNKGNFPGRFSGRQFSNSRSEMNVSTLELGDSALYLCASSAMTGRGYGYTFGSGTRLTVV.

The chain has TRBV14 and TRBJ2-7; tentative D call: TRBD1 (6 bases). Trimming took 6 bases from V and 3 from J, leaving 15 bases between them. The CDR3 loop spans 14 amino acids. The germline V gene has CDR1 SGHDN and CDR2 FVKESK. CDR3: CASSRRGSHYEQYF. In DNA form, the CDR3 reads TGTGCCAGCAGTCGCAGGGGTAGCCACTACGAGCAGTACTTC.

J is TRBJ2-1 and V is TRBV6-5, with D possibly matching TRBD2 (6 bases). Germline V lookup: CDR1 MNHEY, CDR2 SVGAGI. V lost 3 bases and J 2 bases, leaving 11 bases between the germline ends. The CDR3 sequence is 15 residues long. The CDR3 protein is CASSYEAGTYNEQFF. The CDR3 coding sequence is TGTGCCAGCAGTTATGAAGCGGGTACCTACAATGAGCAGTTCTTC.

The DNA of the CDR3 is TGTGCCATCAGTGACGGACAGGGGATCGAAAGGGAGCTGTTTTTT. The encoded protein is CAISDGQGIERELFF. The rearrangement uses TRBV10-3 and TRBJ2-2; 9 bases agree with TRBD1. The V gene end was trimmed by 3 bases and the J gene end by 9 bases; junction bases not matched to a gene: 8. This CDR3 contains 15 residues. Germline V gene data show CDR1 as ENHRY and CDR2 as SYGVKD.

CDR3 in amino acids: CSAGTGYEQYF. DNA for the CDR3: TGCAGCGCTGGGACAGGCTACGAGCAGTACTTC. The J gene is TRBJ2-7, the V gene TRBV29-1; 8 bases map to TRBD1. This CDR3 is built from 11 residues. Germline V gives CDR1 SQVTM, CDR2 ANQGSEA. With V trimmed by 7 bases and J by 3 bases, 2 bases remained unmatched.

This clone was seen only a few times. This chain joins TRBV5-1 and TRBJ2-1; D perhaps matches TRBD1 (6 bases). Trimming took 1 base from V and 4 from J, leaving 12 bases between them. Germline-derived CDR1 and CDR2 are SGHRS and YFSETQ. CDR3 length: 15 residues. This chain's CDR3 is CASSLTGLYYNEQFF. DNA for the CDR3: TGCGCCAGCAGCTTGACAGGGCTCTATTACAATGAGCAGTTCTTC. Combining the CDR3 with reference TRBV5-1 and TRBJ2-1 gives the whole variable domain KAGVTQTPRYLIKTRGQQVTLSCSPISGHRSVSWYQQTPGQGLQFLFEYFSETQRNKGNFPGRFSGRQFSNSRSEMNVSTLELGDSALYLCASSLTGLYYNEQFFGPGTRLTVL.

This chain joins TRBV13 and TRBJ1-4, with unresolved D. Between the trimmed V and J ends, which lost 5 bases and 11 bases, there was a span of 21 bases. Per the germline V gene, CDR1 is PRHDT and CDR2 is FYEKMQ (reference sequence). The CDR3 is 15 amino acids. The CDR3 DNA is TGTGCCAGCAGCGCCCCAATGACGAGAGGTTTTAAACTGTTTTTT. Protein: CASSAPMTRGFKLFF.

The CDR3 DNA is TGTGCCAGCAGTTACTCTGACCGACTCAGACCCGGAAACACCATATATTTT. Residues: CASSYSDRLRPGNTIYF. The V call is TRBV6-2 or TRBV6-3, the J call TRBJ1-3; D remains ambiguous. CDR1 is MNHEY and CDR2 is SVGEGT in the germline V gene. Trimming took 0 bases from V and 4 from J, leaving 16 bases between them. The CDR3 has 17 residues.